Sequencing of this T cell receptor (beta chain) was carried out in a study of glioma-infiltrating T cells. The iRepertoire nested amplicon-rescue multiplex PCR amplified TCR alpha and beta CDR3s from RNA. Tissue mRNA or PBMC total RNA, roughly 95-400 ng, went into one-step reverse transcription and amplification. TCRdb itself ran the multiplex PCR reads through MiXCR, one entry per CDR3 protein. The top ten hold 15% to 25% of the sample, which has over 130,000 distinct CDR3 sequences, about two fifths seen once. Findings of the study overall: Gliomas, especially low-grade, showed above-expected tissue-blood divergence; non-neoplastic patients showed below. Only very few CDR3 sequences appeared in both tissue and blood.

The V end lost 2 bases, the J end lost 6 bases, and 23 bases lay between the germline ends. The CDR3 totals 18 residues. The V gene's germline CDR1 is MNHNY and CDR2 SVGAGI (reference sequence). On this clonotype itself: The antigen is not known.

This sequence joins TRBV6-6 and TRBJ2-1; possible D gene TRBD1, 6 bases. Sequences were obtained from glioma tissue, nonneoplastic brain tissue, or PBMCs (not recorded which). This TCR came from a human donor with low-grade glioma or glioblastoma, undergoing nonglioma brain surgery, or in good health (not recorded which). Written as DNA, the CDR3 is TGTGCCAGCAGTTACCCGTATTACACAGGGTACTTCTCCAATGAGCAGTTCTTC. Protein: CASSYPYYTGYFSNEQFF.